The clone carrying this TCR beta chain has a handful of counts. The antigen remains undetermined. This specimen comes from a study of T-cell memory formation after mild COVID-19. Background on the study: TCR clusters mostly belonged to single donors. Points from the study as a whole: Detection of some responders pre-infection suggested pre-existing cross-reactive memory T cells participated.

TCR alpha and TCR beta cDNA libraries carrying sample barcodes and UMIs came from 5'RACE with constant-segment primers. Each CDR3 protein gets one entry after TCRdb re-called the 5' RACE reads with MiXCR. The table lists under 450,000 distinct CDR3 sequences, over 13% of them singletons. The germline CDR1 and CDR2 sequences are MNHNY and SVGAGI (reference sequence). CDR3 length equals 15 residues. Trimming shortened V by 2 bases and J by 7 bases, and 15 bases separated the two germline ends. This sequence was found in a man aged 18 to 30 who had mild COVID-19 (a few samples of this study predate the infection). Cell type and time point are not known. Sequencing was carried out using PBMCs or a T cell subset sorted from them (not recorded which). This sequence joins TRBV6-6 and TRBJ2-1, with D possibly being TRBD1 (5 bases). CDR3 nucleotide sequence: TGTGCCAGCAGTTACGGGCTAATTGGGGCAAATGAGCAGTTCTTC. This translates into CASSYGLIGANEQFF.